This T cell receptor beta chain stems from a study of cytomegalovirus exposure and HLA in healthy donors. On this clone itself: Its matching antigen is unknown.

Germline lookup yields CDR1 SGDLS and CDR2 YYNGEE. The CDR3 is 13 residues long. Between the trimmed V and J ends, which lost 7 bases and 3 bases, there was a span of 14 bases. PCR employed 60 Vbeta and 13 Jbeta primers. Assay: immunoSEQ multiplex PCR; the TCRdb copy retains only in-frame clones and omits some. The data contain fewer than 250,000 clones, about 85% of them seen just once; the ten biggest clones take up roughly 10%. Study-wide points: There were three CMV-associated chains whose specificity for CMV antigens was confirmed in vitro. Association of roughly 17,000 TCR beta sequences with HLA alleles was found at 0.05 false discovery rate in a later analysis.

The source material was PBMCs. The clonotype comes from a woman aged 45 to 65 in good health and CMV-seropositive. The chain couples TRBV9 to TRBJ2-7, with D maybe TRBD1 (6 bases). DNA for the CDR3: TGTGCCAGCGGCGATGGACAGAGCTACGAGCAGTACTTC. It encodes CASGDGQSYEQYF.